This TCR beta chain was identified in a study of blood T cell repertoires in COVID-19. Across the whole study: Acute and convalescent COVID-19 specimens originated in the United States, Italy and Spain. T cells, B-cell-depleted T cells, or PBMCs provided the cDNA or gDNA that served as material.

In the authors' methods: Nucleated cell number was recorded as an estimate derived from reference gene primer amplification. The assay was immunoSEQ multiplex PCR, and TCRdb's table has in-frame clones only and misses some. D and trimming were read from the DNA, whereas the V and J calls and clone size are those reported in that table. The sample consists of about 210,000 clones, 88% of them appearing once. The germline CDR1 and CDR2 sequences are MGHRA and YSYEKL. This CDR3 comprises 13 residues. The germline V and J ends were trimmed by 1 base and 6 bases, with 10 bases remaining between them. Sequencing used peripheral blood. The J gene is TRBJ2-7, the V gene TRBV4-1, with D possibly matching TRBD1 (6 bases). The TCR was taken from a man aged 35 to 55 with acute or convalescent COVID-19. In DNA, the CDR3 is TGCGCCAGCAGCCAAGCTACAGGGATCGAGCAGTACTTC. It encodes CASSQATGIEQYF.